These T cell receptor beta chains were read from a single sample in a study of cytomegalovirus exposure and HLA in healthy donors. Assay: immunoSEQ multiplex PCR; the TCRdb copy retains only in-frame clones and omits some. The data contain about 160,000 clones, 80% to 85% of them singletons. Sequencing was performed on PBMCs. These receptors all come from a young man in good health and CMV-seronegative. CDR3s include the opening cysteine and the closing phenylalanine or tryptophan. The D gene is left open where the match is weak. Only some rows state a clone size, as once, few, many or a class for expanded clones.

TGTGCCAGCAGCCAAGTACTAAGGCCCTCCTACGAGCAGTACTTC,CASSQVLRPSYEQYF,TRBV14,NA,TRBJ2-7,NA
TGTGCCAGCAGCCCCGGACAGGGGTTGATAGAGACCCAGTACTTC,CASSPGQGLIETQYF,TRBV13,TRBD1,TRBJ2-5,NA
TGTGCCAGCAGATACAGGGGCCCCGCCTACGAGCAGTACTTC,CASRYRGPAYEQYF,TRBV6-5,TRBD1,TRBJ2-7,NA
TGTGCCAGCACCAAGACAGGATCCTCGGGAAATTCACCCCTCCACTTT,CASTKTGSSGNSPLHF,TRBV5-4,NA,TRBJ1-6,NA
TGTGCCAGTGTTGGTCCGGGGACTACCAGCAATCAGCCCCAGCATTTT,CASVGPGTTSNQPQHF,TRBV19,NA,TRBJ1-5,NA
TGTGCCACCAGCAGATTGAGGGTTGGCACTGAAGCTTTCTTT,CATSRLRVGTEAFF,TRBV15,NA,TRBJ1-1,NA
TGTGCCAGCAGCCCAAACAGGGACACCGGGGAGCTGTTTTTT,CASSPNRDTGELFF,TRBV11-2,NA,TRBJ2-2,NA
TGTGCCAGCAGCTTAAACACGAACACTGAAGCTTTCTTT,CASSLNTNTEAFF,TRBV7-3,NA,TRBJ1-1,NA
TGTGCCAGCTCACCAATTAGGGGGACAGCGACCTTGAACACTGAAGCTTTCTTT,CASSPIRGTATLNTEAFF,TRBV18,TRBD1,TRBJ1-1,NA
TGTGCCAGCAGTTTGGGAGGCGGGGGCCCCTACGAGCAGTACTTC,CASSLGGGGPYEQYF,TRBV28,NA,TRBJ2-7,once
TGTGCCATTACCCGGGAGAACACTGAAGCTTTCTTT,CAITRENTEAFF,TRBV7-3,NA,TRBJ1-1,NA
TGTGCCAGCAGCTTACGGGGGTTGGACACCGGGGAGCTGTTTTTT,CASSLRGLDTGELFF,TRBV11-2,NA,TRBJ2-2,few
TGCGCCAGCAGCCAATCCTACAGGGCCGGGGAGCTGTTTTTT,CASSQSYRAGELFF,TRBV4-3,NA,TRBJ2-2,NA
TGTGCCAGCAGACGTTTGAGTGGTTCACCCCTCCACTTT,CASRRLSGSPLHF,TRBV14,NA,TRBJ1-6,NA
TGCGCCAGCGGGGGACTAGCGGGGGGGTACAATGAGCAGTTCTTC,CASGGLAGGYNEQFF,TRBV10-2,TRBD2,TRBJ2-1,NA
TGTGCCAGCAGCATAGGGACAGATAGCAATCAGCCCCAGCATTTT,CASSIGTDSNQPQHF,TRBV7-6,TRBD1,TRBJ1-5,NA
TGTGCCAGCAGCACCGTAGCGGGAGCGAACACCGGGGAGCTGTTTTTT,CASSTVAGANTGELFF,TRBV7-2,TRBD2,TRBJ2-2,once
TGTGCCAGCAGCTTCATAGGGAGGGCAAGCAATCAGCCCCAGCATTTT,CASSFIGRASNQPQHF,TRBV7-8,NA,TRBJ1-5,NA
TGTGCCAGCAGTTACTCGGCCGTTAGCACAGATACGCAGTATTTT,CASSYSAVSTDTQYF,TRBV6-5,NA,TRBJ2-3,NA
TGTGTCAGACGCCTGCCCGTCCGGCAGCCCCAGCATTTT,CVRRLPVRQPQHF,TRBV7-5,NA,TRBJ1-5,once
TGTGCTAGTGGTTTTAGGGACAGGGTCGTTCACGAGCAGTACTTC,CASGFRDRVVHEQYF,TRBV12-5,TRBD1,TRBJ2-7,NA
TGTGCCATCAGTGATGGGACAGGTGGAGATACGCAGTATTTT,CAISDGTGGDTQYF,TRBV10-3,TRBD1,TRBJ2-3,NA
TGTGCCAGCAGTTACTTGCCAGGGGACGGGGAGCTGTTTTTT,CASSYLPGDGELFF,TRBV6-5,NA,TRBJ2-2,NA
TGTGCCAGCAGTGCTAGGGGGAACACTGAAGCTTTCTTT,CASSARGNTEAFF,TRBV6-5,NA,TRBJ1-1,NA
TGTGCCACCAGCAGAGTTGAGACTGAAGCTTTCTTT,CATSRVETEAFF,TRBV15,NA,TRBJ1-1,NA
TGCGCCAGCAGTTTTGGACTCGAGGCCTTCAATGAGCAGTTCTTC,CASSFGLEAFNEQFF,TRBV5-1,NA,TRBJ2-1,NA
TGTGCCAGCAGCATCCCTCCGGGCCAGGGGGATGGCTACACCTTC,CASSIPPGQGDGYTF,TRBV7-9,TRBD1,TRBJ1-2,once
TGTGCCAGTAGCGATGGACAGGGGCTTTCCCAGTACTTC,CASSDGQGLSQYF,TRBV19,TRBD1,TRBJ2-5,NA
TGTGCCAGCAGCATTACCACAGGGGACGGTGGGGCCAACGTCCTGACTTTC,CASSITTGDGGANVLTF,TRBV9,TRBD1,TRBJ2-6,NA
TGCGCCAGCAGCTTGTGGGGGGGTCAAGAGACCCAGTACTTC,CASSLWGGQETQYF,TRBV5-1,TRBD2,TRBJ2-5,NA
TGTGCCAGCGGAGCCGGACAGGTTGGGGCTGGGGCCAACGTCCTGACTTTC,CASGAGQVGAGANVLTF,TRBV7-9,TRBD1,TRBJ2-6,NA
TGCGCCAGCAGCCCACTAGCGGGAGCCTACAATGAGCAGTTCTTC,CASSPLAGAYNEQFF,TRBV4-1,TRBD2,TRBJ2-1,NA
TGTGCCAGCAGCCCGAGTTATAATGAGCAGTTCTTC,CASSPSYNEQFF,TRBV7-2,NA,TRBJ2-1,NA
TGTGCCAGCAGTGAGAGGGTGGCAGGGGGGGCCAAAAACATTCAGTACTTC,CASSERVAGGAKNIQYF,TRBV2,NA,TRBJ2-4,NA
TGCGCCAGCAGCTTGGGGGGACTAGCATCGGTCGAGCAGTACTTC,CASSLGGLASVEQYF,TRBV5-1,TRBD2,TRBJ2-7,NA